These 13 T cell receptor beta chains share one sample of origin, sequenced in a study of Ad26.COV2.S vaccination and SARS-CoV-2 variants. Treatment reported: about 20 received Ad26.COV2.S at low or high dose, single or two shots; 5 received placebo; per-sample allocation not given. Day 63 following the first vaccine or placebo injection was when the samples were taken. TCRdb's table, derived via immunoSEQ multiplex PCR, lists solely in-frame clones and lacks some. The repertoire includes hundreds of thousands of clones, approximately 90% of them detected once, and approximately 5% sits in the top ten. The sequencing used peripheral blood, collected in a trial of Ad26.COV2.S vaccine versus placebo. The source of these receptors is a person aged 18-65 years who received the Ad26.COV2.S COVID-19 vaccine or a placebo.

The V call is TRBV28, the J call TRBJ1-1; D not certain. CDR3 length equals 17 residues. Trimming took off 1 base at V and 0 bases at J, with 15 bases between the two ends. Germline CDR1 and CDR2: MDHEN and SYDVKM. DNA for the CDR3: TGTGCCAGCAGTTTATCAAGTCTGGGCAGCATGAACACTGAAGCTTTCTTT. Translating it yields CASSLSSLGSMNTEAFF.

This chain uses TRBV7-2 with TRBJ1-1; D is unclear. The CDR3 length is 14 residues. The germline V gene encodes CDR1 SGHTA and CDR2 FQGNSA. The V end was cut by 4 bases, the J end by 1 base, with 10 bases between. CDR3 amino acids: CASSSVTENTEAFF. In DNA, the CDR3 is TGTGCCAGCAGCTCAGTTACAGAGAACACTGAAGCTTTCTTT.

This clone occurred a few times. The rearrangement joins TRBV5-8 to TRBJ1-2, with D uncertain. The V gene lost 2 bases and the J gene lost 0 bases, with 11 bases spanning the gap. The germline gives CDR1 SGHTS, CDR2 YDEGEE. This CDR3 comprises 15 residues. In DNA, the CDR3 is TGTGCCAGCAGCTTAAACTTCCTAGCTAACTATGGCTACACCTTC. Translating gives CASSLNFLANYGYTF.

The rearrangement joins TRBV21-1 to TRBJ2-5; the D segment call TRBD2 is taken from the table without a DNA check. TRBV21-1 is an annotated pseudogene. The CDR3 spans 12 residues. The CDR3 DNA reads as TGTGCCAGCACTAGACGCTGGGAGACCCAGTACTTC. Protein: CASTRRWETQYF.

This rearrangement joins TRBV6-4 to TRBJ2-5; 11 nucleotides line up with TRBD2. The CDR3 has 15 residues. Trimming removed 5 bases from V and 5 bases from J; junction bases left unmatched: 7. CDR1 and CDR2 from the germline V gene are MRHNA and SNTAGT. In DNA, the CDR3 is TGTGCCAGCAGTCTTCTAGCGGGAGGAATGGAGACCCAGTACTTC. Residues: CASSLLAGGMETQYF.

The CDR3 loop is CATKVRGGDGFYEQYF. The CDR3, as DNA: TGCGCCACCAAAGTGAGGGGAGGGGACGGCTTCTACGAGCAGTACTTC. The chain recombines TRBV10-1 with TRBJ2-7; 7 bases align to TRBD2. CDR3 length: 16 amino acids. Unmatched junction bases numbered 18, after V lost 10 bases and J lost 3 bases. Germline V CDR1 and CDR2: WNHNN, SYGVQD (reference sequence).

The rearrangement joins TRBV5-1 to TRBJ1-5; no firm D call. The CDR3 loop spans 15 amino acids. Germline values: CDR1 SGHRS, CDR2 YFSETQ. Trimming took off 1 base at V and 2 bases at J, with 10 bases between the two ends. The CDR3 is CASSLSPGGNQPQHF. The CDR3 coding sequence is TGCGCCAGCAGCTTGAGTCCCGGCGGCAATCAGCCCCAGCATTTT.

This rearrangement joins TRBV30 to TRBJ2-3; 8 positions agree with TRBD2. The CDR3 has 14 amino acids. The germline gives CDR1 GTSNPN, CDR2 SVGIG (reference sequence). V lost 2 bases and J lost 1; bases outside the gene matches: 2. Here the CDR3 DNA reads TGTGCCTGGAGTAGGGGACTAGGCACAGATACGCAGTATTTT. Its protein is CAWSRGLGTDTQYF.

The V gene is TRBV28, the J gene TRBJ1-2, with D maybe TRBD1 (5 bases). CDR1 and CDR2 (germline): MDHEN, SYDVKM. Deletions cut 6 bases from V and 5 bases from J, with 19 bases between. There are 15 residues in the CDR3. CDR3 amino acids: CASSYLGTELYGYTF. In nucleotides, the CDR3 is TGTGCCAGCAGCTACCTGGGGACGGAACTATATGGCTACACCTTC.

DNA for the CDR3: TGTGCCAGCAGTTTCGCCCCGGGGCGGGGGGACACTGAAGCTTTCTTT. This gives the protein CASSFAPGRGDTEAFF. The genes are TRBV6-5 and TRBJ1-1, with a tentative D call TRBD1 (5 bases). V was trimmed by 4 bases and J by 3 bases, leaving 18 bases between them. The germline V gene has CDR1 MNHEY and CDR2 SVGAGI. This CDR3 spans 16 amino acids.

This chain joins TRBV28 and TRBJ2-7; D not resolved. The V gene lost 6 bases and the J gene lost 0 bases, with 15 bases spanning the gap. The CDR3 totals 15 residues. The germline V gene encodes CDR1 MDHEN and CDR2 SYDVKM. The CDR3 DNA is TGTGCCAGCAGGGACGGAGCCAAACACTCCTACGAGCAGTACTTC. Translation: CASRDGAKHSYEQYF.

This sequence joins TRBV2 and TRBJ2-7; the match to TRBD1 covers 7 bases. This CDR3 is built from 15 residues. Germline CDR1 reads SNHLY; CDR2 reads FYNNEI. Trimming removed 6 bases from V and 6 bases from J; junction bases left unmatched: 14. The CDR3 nucleotides are TGTGCCAGCAGAGCCACAGGGGCTTCAATGCGCGAGCAGTACTTC. Its protein product is CASRATGASMREQYF. Drawing the rest from reference TRBV2 and TRBJ2-7, the complete variable domain is EPEVTQTPSHQVTQMGQEVILRCVPISNHLYFYWYRQILGQKVEFLVSFYNNEISEKSEIFDDQFSVERPDGSNFTLKIRSTKLEDSAMYFCASRATGASMREQYFGPGTRLTVT.

The gene calls are TRBV24-1 and TRBJ2-7, with a weak D call TRBD1 (6 bases). The V end lost 0 bases, the J end lost 1 base, and 12 bases lay between the germline ends. The CDR3 length is 16 residues. Germline CDR1 KGHDR, CDR2 SFDVKD. The CDR3 loop is CATSDLQGPCSYEQYF. As DNA, the CDR3 is TGTGCCACCAGTGATTTGCAGGGGCCATGTTCCTACGAGCAGTACTTC.